This T cell receptor (beta chain) was profiled in a study of regulatory T cells in long-lasting Graves disease. V gave up 5 bases and J gave up 5 bases; unmatched junction bases: 7. Germline-derived CDR1 and CDR2 are SGHAT and FQNNGV. The CDR3 is 14 amino acids. The TCR beta library used iRepertoire HTBI primers with Arm-PCR amplification of CDR3. TCRdb recomputed calls from the multiplex PCR reads with MiXCR, one row per CDR3 protein. The sample shows about 470,000 distinct CDR3 sequences, around 20% of them seen only once. Time point described: persistent/refractory GD, antithyroid drugs over 5 years with positive TRAb. Generation of the TCR library employed RNA extracted from PBMCs.

This TCR was recovered from a female donor with Graves disease. The J gene is TRBJ2-3, the V gene TRBV11-2, with 7 bases identical to TRBD2. The sequences come from peripheral blood mononuclear cells (PBMCs), collected when the disease was refractory, from a patient treated with antithyroid drugs. CDR3 protein: CASSPCGRRDTQYF. The CDR3 nucleotides are TGTGCCAGCAGCCCATGCGGGAGACGAGATACGCAGTATTTT.